Below, 15 T cell receptor beta chains from the same sample are listed, as sequenced in a study of shared clonotypes between healthy human individuals. Profiled with immunoSEQ multiplex PCR; TCRdb holds only in-frame clones, not every one. The data show about 2.1 million clones, approximately 94% seen once. The naive CD8 fraction comprised CD45RO-negative cells positively selected for CCR7 and excluded terminally differentiated effector memory CD45RA+ cells. Sequencing used naive CD8+ T cells from PBMCs. The receptors come from a man younger than 35 in good health. Some clones in this sample may be carry-over from other donors' samples.

This clone was detected once. This chain connects TRBV9 to TRBJ2-3; D remains ambiguous. Germline V gene lookup returns CDR1 SGDLS and CDR2 YYNGEE. The CDR3 is 14 amino acids. V was trimmed by 6 bases and J by 0 bases, leaving 11 bases between them. This chain's CDR3 is CASTKGLSTDTQYF. In nucleotides, the CDR3 is TGTGCCAGCACAAAGGGTCTCAGCACAGATACGCAGTATTTT.

This sequence joins TRBV27 and TRBJ2-5, with D tentatively TRBD1 (5 bases). V was cut by 3 bases and J by 8 bases, with 16 bases left in between. In germline, CDR1 is MNHEY, CDR2 SMNVEV (reference sequence). The CDR3 is 14 residues long. The CDR3 loop reads CASSLLGPGQTQYF. CDR3 nucleotides: TGTGCCAGCAGTTTGTTAGGGCCAGGACAAACCCAGTACTTC.

The chain combines TRBV27 with TRBJ1-4; D unresolved. V shed 5 bases and J shed 8 bases, with 12 bases lying between them. This CDR3 comprises 13 residues. In germline, CDR1 is MNHEY, CDR2 SMNVEV (reference sequence). The CDR3 reads CASSTHRFEKLFF. The CDR3 DNA is TGTGCCAGCAGTACACACAGATTCGAAAAACTGTTTTTT.

The rearrangement uses TRBV11-2 and TRBJ2-7; 9 bases are a match to TRBD1. The V and J ends lost 2 bases and 4 bases, in that order; junction bases with no gene match: 12. There are 17 residues in the CDR3. Germline V gives CDR1 SGHAT, CDR2 FQNNGV. CDR3 in amino acids: CASSLKFQDRGLYEQYF. CDR3 DNA: TGTGCCAGCAGCTTAAAGTTCCAGGACAGGGGACTTTACGAGCAGTACTTC.

The rearrangement links TRBV27 to TRBJ1-1; D is unresolved. V was clipped by 10 bases and J by 0 bases, with 9 bases between them. This CDR3 has 12 amino acids. In germline, CDR1 is MNHEY, CDR2 SMNVEV (reference sequence). CDR3 residues: CATEGVNTEAFF. The CDR3 DNA reads TGTGCCACCGAGGGAGTGAACACTGAAGCTTTCTTT.

In regard to this clone: Other nucleotide sequences in the sample specify the same CDR3. The chain employs TRBV19 and TRBJ2-1, with 7 bases lining up with TRBD1. The CDR3 runs 16 residues. V lost 1 base and J lost 4; bases outside the gene matches: 7. The germline CDR1 and CDR2 sequences are LNHDA and SQIVND (reference sequence). CDR3: CASSIGGTASYNEQFF. The CDR3 coding sequence is TGTGCCAGTAGTATAGGGGGGACAGCTTCTTACAATGAGCAGTTCTTC.

The chain employs TRBV27 and TRBJ1-4, with 12 bases fitting TRBD1. CDR3 length: 17 residues. The germline V gene has CDR1 MNHEY and CDR2 SMNVEV (reference sequence). The V and J ends lost 7 bases and 7 bases, in that order; junction bases with no gene match: 13. CDR3 sequence: CASTSYRDRGHVEKLFF. The CDR3 coding sequence is TGTGCCAGCACCTCCTACCGGGACAGGGGGCACGTTGAAAAACTGTTTTTT.

The V gene is TRBV7-9, the J gene TRBJ1-1; D might be TRBD1 (6 bases). CDR3 length: 18 amino acids. Trimming cost V 7 bases and J 6 bases, with 30 bases left between them. Germline-derived CDR1 and CDR2 are SEHNR and FQNEAQ (reference sequence). The CDR3 nucleotides read TGTGCCAGCATCAACGTTGGGGATTATCGGGGGCCATCTTCTGAAGCTTTCTTT. Protein: CASINVGDYRGPSSEAFF.

This clone appeared a single time. The chain uses TRBV5-4 and TRBJ1-2; D call uncertain. CDR3 length: 15 amino acids. Germline V gives CDR1 SGHNT, CDR2 YYREEE (reference sequence). V shed 1 base and J shed 2 bases, with 12 bases lying between them. In nucleotides, the CDR3 is TGTGCCAGCAGCTTGAGTTGGGTGGGGAACTATGGCTACACCTTC. It codes for CASSLSWVGNYGYTF.

This clone was seen a single time. The chain links TRBV11-2 to TRBJ2-5; D remains unclear. Germline lookup yields CDR1 SGHAT and CDR2 FQNNGV. The CDR3 runs 12 residues. The ends were cut back, 3 bases at V and 5 bases at J, with 7 bases in the middle. In DNA form, the CDR3 reads TGTGCCAGCAGCTTTGGCCAGGAGACCCAGTACTTC. Protein product: CASSFGQETQYF.

The genes are TRBV5-1 and TRBJ2-5; D is undetermined. This CDR3 comprises 14 residues. The V gene's germline CDR1 is SGHRS and CDR2 YFSETQ. V lost 2 bases to trimming and J lost 2 bases, with 10 bases between them. CDR3 region: CASSFSVIQETQYF. In nucleotides, the CDR3 is TGCGCCAGCAGCTTTTCCGTGATTCAAGAGACCCAGTACTTC.

The chain has TRBV15 and TRBJ2-7, with 7 nucleotides matching TRBD2. Trimming took 4 bases from V and 0 from J; bases not matched to a gene: 0. The CDR3 length is 13 residues. Germline V gene lookup returns CDR1 LNHNV and CDR2 YYDKDF (reference sequence). CDR3 bases: TGTGCCACCAGCACTAGCGGCTCCTACGAGCAGTACTTC. Translated: CATSTSGSYEQYF.

The J gene is TRBJ2-1, the V gene TRBV7-8; TRBD2 agrees at 9 bases. The germline V gene has CDR1 SGHVS and CDR2 FQNEAQ. The CDR3 extends over 19 amino acids. J gave up 0 bases and V 1 base, and 10 bases lay outside the gene matches. The chain's CDR3 is CASSLGLAGTPSSYNEQFF. The CDR3 nucleotides read TGTGCCAGCAGCTTAGGTCTAGCGGGGACACCGAGCTCCTACAATGAGCAGTTCTTC.

The rearrangement uses TRBV27 and TRBJ2-7, with a weak D call TRBD1 (5 bases). The CDR3 is 13 residues long. Germline values: CDR1 MNHEY, CDR2 SMNVEV (reference sequence). The V end lost 8 bases, the J end lost 3 bases, and 14 bases lay between the germline ends. CDR3 nucleotides: TGTGCCAGCCGACCGTCAGGGATCTACGAGCAGTACTTC. Its translation: CASRPSGIYEQYF.

The rearrangement links TRBV19 to TRBJ1-5, with D unclear. The CDR3 runs to 15 residues. V lost 3 bases to trimming and J lost 4 bases, with 13 bases between them. Germline CDR1 is LNHDA and CDR2 is SQIVND (reference sequence). Here the CDR3 reads CASSMVGQSNQPQHF. The CDR3 bases are TGTGCCAGTAGTATGGTAGGGCAGAGTAATCAGCCCCAGCATTTT.